This T cell receptor (beta chain) was observed in a study of blood T cell repertoires in COVID-19. Study-level background: From the United States, Italy and Spain came samples of acute and convalescent COVID-19. Sample material is recorded as cDNA or gDNA derived from T cells, B-cell-depleted T cells, or PBMCs.

In the original processing: Estimated nucleated cell counts came from reference gene primer amplification. Method: immunoSEQ multiplex PCR; TCRdb's copy keeps in-frame clones and lacks some. V and J calls plus clone size are reproduced from that table; the DNA served to infer D and trimming. The data hold about 220,000 clones, with over 80% observed a single time. This clone was picked up a small number of times. The CDR3 spans 11 residues. CDR1 and CDR2 from the germline V gene are MDHEN and SYDVKM. Trimming left V 7 bases short and J 8 bases short, with 11 bases between. Sequenced: peripheral blood. This receptor was identified in a human donor in a cohort sampled during active COVID-19. The V gene is TRBV28, the J gene TRBJ1-1; D perhaps matches TRBD1 (6 bases). The CDR3 region is CASTWGLEAFF. CDR3 DNA: TGTGCCAGCACCTGGGGGCTGGAAGCTTTCTTT.